This note documents a single T cell receptor beta chain sequence. Original processing notes: Reference gene primer amplification in the assay estimated nucleated cell counts. Assay used: immunoSEQ multiplex PCR; TCRdb lists only in-frame clones, some missing. The V and J calls and the clone size are those of that table, but D and trimming were determined from the DNA. Of roughly 15,000 clones listed, approximately 80% are singletons. These data come from a study of blood T cell repertoires in COVID-19. At the level of the study: Whether acute or convalescent, the COVID-19 samples came from the United States, Italy and Spain. T cells, B-cell-depleted T cells, or PBMCs provided the cDNA or gDNA that served as material.

Sequencing used peripheral blood. The receptor's source is an older woman with active COVID-19.

CDR3 in DNA: TGTGCCAGCAGGAAGGTGCAGGTGACCTACAATGAGCAGTTCTTC. Amino acids: CASRKVQVTYNEQFF. This chain joins TRBV6-5 and TRBJ2-1; D is ambiguous. The germline V gene has CDR1 MNHEY and CDR2 SVGAGI. V lost 6 bases to trimming and J lost 2 bases, with 14 bases between them. The CDR3 spans 15 residues.